One and the same sample provided the 26 T cell receptor beta chains below, sequenced in a study of blood T cell repertoires in COVID-19. Using immunoSEQ multiplex PCR, the repertoire was profiled, and TCRdb retains in-frame clones only, with some absent. Seen here are under 250,000 clones, 70% to 90% observed once, and the top ten hold 9.5% to 15%. What was sequenced was peripheral blood. All receptors derive from a human donor in a cohort sampled during active COVID-19.

This clone was detected only once. This chain joins TRBV28 and TRBJ2-1; TRBD2 aligns across 10 bases. J lost 3 bases, V lost 6 bases, and 5 bases had no gene match. The CDR3 extends over 15 amino acids. Looked up from germline, CDR1 is MDHEN and CDR2 is SYDVKM. CDR3 residues: CASRNRLAGYNEQFF. CDR3 sequence (DNA): TGTGCCAGCAGAAACAGACTAGCGGGCTACAATGAGCAGTTCTTC.

This clone was observed a handful of times. The V and J genes are TRBV6-5 and TRBJ1-2; possibly TRBD1 for D (5 bases). Germline assignment: CDR1 MNHEY and CDR2 SVGAGI. The CDR3 covers 12 residues. Trimming cost V 10 bases and J 4 bases, with 13 bases left between them. Here the CDR3 reads CATNGGIYGYTF. In DNA form, the CDR3 reads TGTGCCACCAATGGGGGGATCTATGGCTACACCTTC.

This clone appeared a single time. V usage is TRBV11-2 and J usage is TRBJ1-3; TRBD1 is a possible D gene (6 bases). Germline V gene lookup returns CDR1 SGHAT and CDR2 FQNNGV. Trimming shortened V by 4 bases and J by 0 bases, and 13 bases separated the two germline ends. This CDR3 has 16 amino acids. The CDR3 protein is CASSSFDRSSGNTIYF. The CDR3 DNA sequence: TGTGCCAGCAGCTCATTTGACAGGAGCTCTGGAAACACCATATATTTT.

The sample holds one count of this clone. The chain uses TRBV19 and TRBJ1-5; 8 bases are a match to TRBD1. Germline CDR1 LNHDA, CDR2 SQIVND (reference sequence). With V trimmed by 3 bases and J by 0 bases, 10 bases remained unmatched. The CDR3 has 18 amino acids. The CDR3 here is CASSIRRGRPYSNQPQHF. The CDR3 nucleotides read TGTGCCAGTAGTATCCGCAGGGGGCGCCCGTATAGCAATCAGCCCCAGCATTTT.

The V and J genes are TRBV5-4 and TRBJ1-4, with D possibly TRBD1 on 6 matching bases. CDR3 length: 14 amino acids. Trimming shortened V by 4 bases and J by 5 bases, and 12 bases separated the two germline ends. The germline V gene encodes CDR1 SGHNT and CDR2 YYREEE (reference sequence). CDR3 in amino acids: CASSTDSLNEKLFF. The DNA for the CDR3 is TGTGCCAGCAGCACGGACAGTTTGAATGAAAAACTGTTTTTT.

This clone was seen a single time. The chain combines TRBV21-1 with TRBJ1-1; the DNA was not compared with TRBD1, the D call given in the table. TRBV21-1 is a documented pseudogene. The CDR3 is 15 amino acids. The CDR3 reads CASSKGGTGVPEAFF. In DNA, the CDR3 is TGTGCCAGCAGCAAAGGTGGGACAGGGGTCCCTGAAGCTTTCTTT.

The chain recombines TRBV19 with TRBJ2-4; D is perhaps TRBD1 (5 bases). This CDR3 spans 13 amino acids. Germline V gene lookup returns CDR1 LNHDA and CDR2 SQIVND (reference sequence). With 5 bases removed from V and 3 bases from J, the gap between germline ends came to 8 bases. CDR3 nucleotides: TGTGCCAGTAGTTCAGGGAACAAAAACATTCAGTACTTC. This gives the protein CASSSGNKNIQYF.

J is TRBJ2-1 and V is TRBV27, with D tentatively TRBD1 (5 bases). This CDR3 is built from 16 residues. V dropped 3 bases and J dropped 7 bases, with 19 bases sitting between them. Germline CDR1 reads MNHEY; CDR2 reads SMNVEV (reference sequence). The CDR3 spells CASSLGQLLLRNEQFF. CDR3 nucleotide sequence: TGTGCCAGCAGTTTGGGGCAGTTGCTTCTACGGAATGAGCAGTTCTTC.

V gene TRBV3-1 (or the pseudogene TRBV3-2) combines with J gene TRBJ2-5; TRBD2 aligns across 14 bases. Trimming at V came to 4 bases and at J to 4 bases, leaving 2 bases not matched to a gene. The CDR3 is 15 amino acids. CDR1 and CDR2 (germline): LGHDT, YNNKEL (reference sequence). CDR3: CASSLGTSGRETQYF. The DNA for the CDR3 is TGTGCCAGCAGCCTCGGGACTAGCGGGAGAGAGACCCAGTACTTC.

Written as DNA, the CDR3 is TGCGCCAGCAGCATTAGCGGGGGCCAAGAGACCCAGTACTTC. It yields the protein CASSISGGQETQYF. The chain carries TRBV5-1 and TRBJ2-5; 9 nucleotides match TRBD2. Germline V gives CDR1 SGHRS, CDR2 YFSETQ. The CDR3 is 14 amino acids. The V gene end was trimmed by 4 bases and the J gene end by 1 base; junction bases not matched to a gene: 2. The variable domain in full, with the rest retrieved from reference TRBV5-1 and TRBJ2-5, is KAGVTQTPRYLIKTRGQQVTLSCSPISGHRSVSWYQQTPGQGLQFLFEYFSETQRNKGNFPGRFSGRQFSNSRSEMNVSTLELGDSALYLCASSISGGQETQYFGPGTRLLVL.

This CDR3 is CASSRLGRTDTQYF. As DNA, the CDR3 is TGTGCCAGCAGCCGGTTGGGCCGCACAGATACGCAGTATTTT. The V and J genes are TRBV7-9 and TRBJ2-3; D remains unclear. Trimming left V 5 bases short and J 1 base short, with 10 bases between. The germline gives CDR1 SEHNR, CDR2 FQNEAQ (reference sequence). The CDR3 extends over 14 amino acids.

The chain is built from TRBV7-2 and TRBJ2-3; D is unclear. V lost 3 bases, J lost 2 bases, and 9 bases lay in between. Germline V gives CDR1 SGHTA, CDR2 FQGNSA. The CDR3 loop spans 14 amino acids. The CDR3 DNA reads as TGTGCCAGCAGCTTCCCAGTTTCCACAGATACGCAGTATTTT. It encodes CASSFPVSTDTQYF.

This chain's CDR3 is CASSATSGRVEQYF. DNA of the CDR3: TGTGCCAGCAGCGCGACTAGCGGGAGGGTCGAGCAGTACTTC. The chain couples TRBV7-8 to TRBJ2-7; 14 positions agree with TRBD2. The trim removed 5 bases at V and 6 bases at J, leaving 3 bases unmatched. CDR3 size: 14 residues. In germline, CDR1 is SGHVS, CDR2 FQNEAQ.

The chain links TRBV10-3 to TRBJ1-3; TRBD1 aligns across 10 bases. Germline assignment: CDR1 ENHRY and CDR2 SYGVKD. This CDR3 is built from 17 residues. The J segment lost 0 bases and the V segment lost 5 bases, leaving 7 bases of the junction unmatched. The CDR3 DNA is TGTGCCATCAGTACAGGACAGGGGGGGTACTCTGGAAACACCATATATTTT. As protein: CAISTGQGGYSGNTIYF.

This clone was observed many times. The J gene is TRBJ2-1, the V gene TRBV6-5; the D gene is possibly TRBD1 (7 bases). V was shortened by 0 bases and J by 8 bases, with 14 bases between the two germline ends. Germline loops: CDR1 MNHEY, CDR2 SVGAGI. The CDR3 sequence is 15 residues long. CDR3: CASSYSQGGPYEQFF. CDR3 DNA sequence: TGTGCCAGCAGTTACTCGCAGGGGGGACCATATGAGCAGTTCTTC.

The rearrangement uses TRBV18 and TRBJ2-1, with D possibly matching TRBD2 (5 bases). This CDR3 region has 13 residues. Germline V lookup: CDR1 KGHSH, CDR2 LQKENI. The V end was cut by 2 bases, the J end by 9 bases, with 11 bases between. The CDR3 DNA sequence: TGTGCCAGCTCACCAGAACTAGAAAGTGAGCAGTTCTTC. Translated, it gives CASSPELESEQFF. Drawing the rest from reference TRBV18 and TRBJ2-1, the complete variable domain is NAGVMQNPRHLVRRRGQEARLRCSPMKGHSHVYWYRQLPEEGLKFMVYLQKENIIDESGMPKERFSAEFPKEGPSILRIQQVVRGDSAAYFCASSPELESEQFFGPGTRLTVL.

This chain connects TRBV7-6 to TRBJ1-3; unclear D gene. This CDR3 comprises 17 residues. Trimming cost V 5 bases and J 1 base, with 18 bases left between them. Germline loops: CDR1 SGHVS, CDR2 FNYEAQ. The CDR3 spells CASSPSAFGVSGNTIYF. The DNA of the CDR3 is TGTGCCAGCAGCCCGTCGGCGTTCGGGGTTTCTGGAAACACCATATATTTT.

This clone has just one count. V and J are TRBV2 and TRBJ1-1; 7 bases are a match to TRBD1. Germline CDR1 SNHLY, CDR2 FYNNEI. Trimming at V came to 6 bases and at J to 6 bases, leaving 4 bases not matched to a gene. The CDR3 contains 12 residues. The CDR3 protein is CASRYRGSEAFF. CDR3 in DNA: TGTGCCAGCAGGTACAGGGGTTCTGAAGCTTTCTTT.

This clone was observed a single time. The rearrangement uses TRBV4-2 and TRBJ2-2, with 10 bases lining up with TRBD2. The CDR3 contains 15 residues. Germline CDR1 is LGHNA and CDR2 is YNFKEQ. The J segment lost 1 base and the V segment lost 7 bases, leaving 3 bases of the junction unmatched. CDR3 coding DNA: TGTGCCAGCACCCCTAGCGGGGGGAACACCGGGGAGCTGTTTTTT. It codes for CASTPSGGNTGELFF.

This clone came up a few times. This rearrangement joins TRBV21-1 to TRBJ1-4. TRBV21-1 is deemed a pseudogene. The CDR3 is made up of 16 amino acids. The CDR3 DNA sequence: TGTGCCAGCAGACTCCTTTATTCAAAAAACGGTGAAAAACTGTTTTTT. This encodes CASRLLYSKNGEKLFF.

The sample holds many counts of this clone. V usage is TRBV15 and J usage is TRBJ1-2; D is ambiguous. Per germline, CDR1 LNHNV and CDR2 YYDKDF (reference sequence). The CDR3 is 14 amino acids. V gave up 4 bases and J gave up 7 bases, with 16 bases separating them. This CDR3 reads CATSTRETGAGYTF. As DNA, the CDR3 is TGTGCCACCAGCACCCGGGAGACTGGAGCTGGCTACACCTTC.

The chain links TRBV9 to TRBJ2-1; possibly TRBD2 for D (7 bases). V was shortened by 0 bases and J by 2 bases, with 9 bases between the two germline ends. The CDR3 extends over 15 amino acids. Germline V gives CDR1 SGDLS, CDR2 YYNGEE. The CDR3, as DNA: TGTGCCAGCAGCGTAGCGGGGGGCACCTACAATGAGCAGTTCTTC. Encoded protein: CASSVAGGTYNEQFF. The full variable domain, completed using reference TRBV9 and TRBJ2-1, is DSGVTQTPKHLITATGQRVTLRCSPRSGDLSVYWYQQSLDQGLQFLIQYYNGEERAKGNILERFSAQQFPDLHSELNLSSLELGDSALYFCASSVAGGTYNEQFFGPGTRLTVL.

The V call is TRBV10-2, the J call TRBJ1-6; TRBD1 agrees at 8 bases. Trimming cost V 6 bases and J 9 bases; bases outside gene matches: 7. This CDR3 has 14 amino acids. From germline, CDR1 is WSHSY and CDR2 SAAADI. CDR3 coding DNA: TGCGCCAGCAGGACAGGGGTGGGAGGTTCACCCCTCCACTTT. Translated: CASRTGVGGSPLHF.

V usage is TRBV4-2 and J usage is TRBJ2-2, with 8 bases identical to TRBD2. V shed 3 bases and J 7 bases; nucleotides not matched to a gene: 10. The CDR3 is 16 residues long. The V gene's germline CDR1 is LGHNA and CDR2 YNFKEQ. The chain's CDR3 is CASSHAGTSLFGELFF. The CDR3 DNA sequence: TGTGCCAGCAGCCACGCAGGGACTAGTCTTTTCGGGGAGCTGTTTTTT.

The chain links TRBV11-2 to TRBJ1-3; no firm D call. V lost 2 bases and J lost 6, with 17 bases in between. This CDR3 is built from 16 residues. The germline gives CDR1 SGHAT, CDR2 FQNNGV. CDR3 in DNA: TGTGCCAGCAGCTTAAACCCTTCGGCAGGTCCAAACACCATATATTTT. Translation: CASSLNPSAGPNTIYF.

CDR3 nucleotides: TGCAGTGGGGGCAGGGACATTCGGCAGTACTTC. This gives the protein CSGGRDIRQYF. V usage is TRBV20-1 and J usage is TRBJ2-7, with D perhaps TRBD1 (6 bases). V gave up 7 bases and J gave up 9 bases, with 16 bases separating them. Germline V gene lookup returns CDR1 DFQATT and CDR2 SNEGSKA (reference sequence). The CDR3 is 11 amino acids.